This T cell receptor beta chain appears in the sequencing data of a study of T cell responses to AZD1222 COVID-19 vaccine. Study at large: Second-dose recipients at about 4 or about 12 weeks were treated as one pooled group.

This clone appeared a single time. As yet, its antigen is unknown. TCRdb keeps only in-frame clones here, not all; method: immunoSEQ multiplex PCR. The sample lists about 72,000 clones; about nine tenths were seen once. Study-wide points: Mapped onto spike, vaccine-associated CD4 TCRs spanned it and were dominant at 160-218 and 743-854. Possibly, clonal diversity was underestimated; donors were largely white British and included more females. The study identified only five or six AZD1222 recipients as seropositive at baseline.

The CDR3 sequence is 14 residues long. Trimming took 3 bases from V and 4 from J; bases not matched to a gene: 5. Germline CDR1 and CDR2: SGHTA and FQGTGA. The source was peripheral blood, collected on day 0 of AZD1222 vaccination. This TCR derives from an adult in good health. This chain uses TRBV7-3 with TRBJ2-5; TRBD2 agrees at 7 bases. CDR3 residues: CASSFGGSRETQYF. The DNA for the CDR3 is TGTGCCAGCAGCTTCGGGGGGTCGCGAGAGACCCAGTACTTC.